The clone carrying this T cell receptor (beta chain) was detected only a few times. Per germline, CDR1 LNHNV and CDR2 YYDKDF (reference sequence). This CDR3 is built from 15 residues. The V segment lost 2 bases and the J segment 6 bases; nucleotides outside the gene matches: 3. These data originate in a study of T cells after posttransplantation cyclophosphamide. The method was immunoSEQ multiplex PCR; TCRdb's version includes in-frame clones alone and lacks a portion of them. The sample has roughly 41,000 clones, none seen only once. The source material was PBMCs. This receptor was identified in a young man in good health and a related stem cell transplant donor. The chain combines TRBV15 with TRBJ2-1, with 11 bases aligning to TRBD2. In nucleotides, the CDR3 is TGTGCCACCAGCAGAATAGCGGGGGGGGTCAATGAGCAGTTCTTC. Its protein product is CATSRIAGGVNEQFF.